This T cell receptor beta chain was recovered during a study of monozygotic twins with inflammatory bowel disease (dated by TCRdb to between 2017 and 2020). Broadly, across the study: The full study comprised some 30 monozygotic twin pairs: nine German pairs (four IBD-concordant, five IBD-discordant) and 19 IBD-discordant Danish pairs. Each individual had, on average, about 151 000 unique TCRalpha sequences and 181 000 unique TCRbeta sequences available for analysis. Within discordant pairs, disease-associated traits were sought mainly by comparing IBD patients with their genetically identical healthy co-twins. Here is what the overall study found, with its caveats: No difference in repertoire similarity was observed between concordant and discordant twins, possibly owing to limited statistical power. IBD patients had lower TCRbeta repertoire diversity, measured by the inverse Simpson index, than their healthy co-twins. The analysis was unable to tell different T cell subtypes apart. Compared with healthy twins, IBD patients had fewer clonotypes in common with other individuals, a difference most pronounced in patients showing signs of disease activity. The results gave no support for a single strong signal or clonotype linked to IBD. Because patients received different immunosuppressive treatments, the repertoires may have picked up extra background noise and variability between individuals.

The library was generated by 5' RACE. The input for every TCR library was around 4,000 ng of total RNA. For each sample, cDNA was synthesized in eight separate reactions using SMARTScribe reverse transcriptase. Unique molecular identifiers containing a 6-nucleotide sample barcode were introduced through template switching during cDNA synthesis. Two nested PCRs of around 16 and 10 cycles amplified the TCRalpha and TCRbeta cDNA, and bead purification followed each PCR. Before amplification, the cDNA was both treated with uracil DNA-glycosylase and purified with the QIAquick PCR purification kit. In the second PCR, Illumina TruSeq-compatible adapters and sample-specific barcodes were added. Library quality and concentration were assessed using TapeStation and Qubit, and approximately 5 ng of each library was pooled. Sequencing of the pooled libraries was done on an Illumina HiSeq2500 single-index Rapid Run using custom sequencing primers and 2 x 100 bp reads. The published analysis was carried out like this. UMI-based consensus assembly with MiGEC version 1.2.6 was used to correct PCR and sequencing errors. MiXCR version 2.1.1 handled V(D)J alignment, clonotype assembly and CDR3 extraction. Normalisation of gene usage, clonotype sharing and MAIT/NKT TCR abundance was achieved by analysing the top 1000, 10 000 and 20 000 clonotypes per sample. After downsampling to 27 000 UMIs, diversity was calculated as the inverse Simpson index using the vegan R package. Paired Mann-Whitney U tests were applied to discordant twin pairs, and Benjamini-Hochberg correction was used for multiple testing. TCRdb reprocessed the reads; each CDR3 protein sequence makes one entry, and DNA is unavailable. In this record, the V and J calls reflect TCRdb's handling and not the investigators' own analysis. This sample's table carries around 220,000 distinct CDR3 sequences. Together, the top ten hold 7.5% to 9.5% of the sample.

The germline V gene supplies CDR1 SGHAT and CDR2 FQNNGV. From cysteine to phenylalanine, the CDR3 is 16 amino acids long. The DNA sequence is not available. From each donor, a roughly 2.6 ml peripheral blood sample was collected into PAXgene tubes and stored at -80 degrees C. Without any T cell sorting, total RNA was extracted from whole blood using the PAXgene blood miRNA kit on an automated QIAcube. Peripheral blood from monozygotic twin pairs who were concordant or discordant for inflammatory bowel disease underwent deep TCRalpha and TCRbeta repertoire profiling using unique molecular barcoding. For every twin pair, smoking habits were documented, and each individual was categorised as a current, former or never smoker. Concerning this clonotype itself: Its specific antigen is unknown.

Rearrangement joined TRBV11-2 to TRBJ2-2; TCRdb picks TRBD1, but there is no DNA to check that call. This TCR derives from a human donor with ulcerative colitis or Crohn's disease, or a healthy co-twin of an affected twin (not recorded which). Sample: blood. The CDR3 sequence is CASSPKGGGRTGELFF.